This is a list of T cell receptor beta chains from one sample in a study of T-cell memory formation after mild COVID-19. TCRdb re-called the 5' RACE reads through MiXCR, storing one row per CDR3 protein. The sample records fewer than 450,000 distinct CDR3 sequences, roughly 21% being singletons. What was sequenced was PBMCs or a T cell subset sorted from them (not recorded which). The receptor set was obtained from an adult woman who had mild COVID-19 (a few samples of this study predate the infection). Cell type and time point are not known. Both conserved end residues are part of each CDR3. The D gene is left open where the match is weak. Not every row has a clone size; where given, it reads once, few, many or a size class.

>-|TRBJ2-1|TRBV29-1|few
TGCAGCGTTGCCGCTACTACATACAATGAGCAGTTCTTC
CSVAATTYNEQFF
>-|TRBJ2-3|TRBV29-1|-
TGCAGCGTTGAAGTAGGTGGCAGGGTGGGCACAGATACGCAGTATTTT
CSVEVGGRVGTDTQYF
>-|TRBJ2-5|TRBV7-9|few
TGTGCCAGCAGCTTGGGGGCAGGAAAAGAGACCCAGTACTTC
CASSLGAGKETQYF
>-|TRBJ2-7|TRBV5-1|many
TGCGCCAGCAGGGGCACCTACGAGCAGTACTTC
CASRGTYEQYF
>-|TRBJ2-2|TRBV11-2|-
TGTGCCAGCGGACAGACATCGAACACCGGGGAGCTGTTTTTT
CASGQTSNTGELFF
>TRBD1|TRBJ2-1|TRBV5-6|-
TGTGCCAGCAGCTCCCGTAACAGGGGGCTCAATGAGCAGTTCTTC
CASSSRNRGLNEQFF
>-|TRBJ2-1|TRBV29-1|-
TGCAGCTGTAGCGGTGAGCTTTCCTACAATGAGCAGTTCTTC
CSCSGELSYNEQFF
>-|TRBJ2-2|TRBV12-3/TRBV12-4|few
TGTGCCAGCAATTCCTTTAGTCCGAACACCGGGGAGCTGTTTTTT
CASNSFSPNTGELFF
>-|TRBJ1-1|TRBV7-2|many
TGTGCCAGCAGCCCTTGGACAGAAGCTTTCTTT
CASSPWTEAFF
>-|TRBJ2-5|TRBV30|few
TGTGCCTGGAGTGTATCAGGGGGGGAGACCCAGTACTTC
CAWSVSGGETQYF
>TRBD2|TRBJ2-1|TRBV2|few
TGTGCCAGCAGCCCAGTGGGGGGACTAGCGGGAGTCTTGTACAATGAGCAGTTCTTC
CASSPVGGLAGVLYNEQFF
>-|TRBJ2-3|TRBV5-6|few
TGTGCCAGCAGCTTGCCCCCGGGTCCAGATACGCAGTATTTT
CASSLPPGPDTQYF
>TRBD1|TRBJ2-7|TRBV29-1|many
TGCAGCGTTAAGACAGGGGGATCCTACGAGCAGTACTTC
CSVKTGGSYEQYF
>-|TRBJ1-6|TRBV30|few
TGTGCCTGGAGTCCCCAGGGGCCGGCTAATTCACCCCTCCACTTT
CAWSPQGPANSPLHF
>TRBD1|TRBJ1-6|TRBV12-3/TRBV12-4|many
TGTGCCAGCAGTCTGCGGGCTTCGGACAGGGAACCCCTACCCCTCCACTTT
CASSLRASDREPLPLHF
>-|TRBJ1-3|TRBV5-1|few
TGCGCCAGCAAGGTGGGACCCTCTGGAAACACCATATATTTT
CASKVGPSGNTIYF
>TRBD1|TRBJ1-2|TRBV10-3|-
TGTGCCATCAAAGGACAGGAGTATGGCTACACCTTC
CAIKGQEYGYTF
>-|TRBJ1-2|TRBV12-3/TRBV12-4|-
TGTGCCAGCAGTTTAGTGGGGGGCTACACCTTC
CASSLVGGYTF
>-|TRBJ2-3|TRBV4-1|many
TGCGCCAGCAGCCGAGTGGTGGGAGATACGCAGTATTTT
CASSRVVGDTQYF
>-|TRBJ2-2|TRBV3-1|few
TGTGCCAGCAGCCAAGGGCTGGGAAGTGGCGGGGAGCTGTTTTTT
CASSQGLGSGGELFF
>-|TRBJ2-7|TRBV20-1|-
TGCAGTGCCCAAAGGCTGGGCCTCCCCTACGAGCAGTACTTC
CSAQRLGLPYEQYF
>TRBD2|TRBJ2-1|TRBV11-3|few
TGTGCCAGCAGCTCCCGGACTAGCGGGGGGGCCTATGAGCAGTTCTTC
CASSSRTSGGAYEQFF
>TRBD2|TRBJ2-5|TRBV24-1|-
TGTGCCACCAGTGACACTAGCGGGTCTTGGGAGACCCAGTACTTC
CATSDTSGSWETQYF
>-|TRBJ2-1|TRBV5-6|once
TGTGCCAGCAGCCGAGGGACGCGGAATGAGCAGTTCTTC
CASSRGTRNEQFF
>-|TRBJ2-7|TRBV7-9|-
TGTGCCAGCAGCTCCGCTAGCAGAGGTTTGGACGAGCAGTACTTC
CASSSASRGLDEQYF
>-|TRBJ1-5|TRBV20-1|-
TGCAGCCCGAGCGGCGATAGAAATCAGCCCCAGCATTTT
CSPSGDRNQPQHF
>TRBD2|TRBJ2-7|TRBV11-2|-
TGTGCCAGCAGCTTAGAGGCGGGCGGGAGGGCTCCTTACGAGCAGTACTTC
CASSLEAGGRAPYEQYF
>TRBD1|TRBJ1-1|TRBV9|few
TGTGCCAGCAGCCCCTGGACAGGTCGTGAAGCTTTCTTT
CASSPWTGREAFF
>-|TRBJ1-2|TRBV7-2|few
TGTGCCAGCAGCTTAGATGGTAGAACCTATGGCTACACCTTC
CASSLDGRTYGYTF
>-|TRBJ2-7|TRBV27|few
TGTGCCTTATACGACATTTCCTACGAGCAGTACTTC
CALYDISYEQYF
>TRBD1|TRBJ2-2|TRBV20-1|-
TGCAGTGCTAGACGGACCGGGACAGCGAACACCGGGGAGCTGTTTTTT
CSARRTGTANTGELFF
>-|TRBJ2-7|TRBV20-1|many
TGCAGTGCTAGGACCCCCACGGTCGAGCAGTACTTC
CSARTPTVEQYF
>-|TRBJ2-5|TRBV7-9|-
TGTGCCAGCAGCTTATTAGGGGGACCAGAGACCCAGTACTTC
CASSLLGGPETQYF
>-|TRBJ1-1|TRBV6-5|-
TGTGCCAGCAGTTACTGGAATGGTTCTGAAGCTTTCTTT
CASSYWNGSEAFF
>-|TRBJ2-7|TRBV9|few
TGTGCCAGCAGCATGGGACTTTCTACCCTGGAGCAGTACTTC
CASSMGLSTLEQYF
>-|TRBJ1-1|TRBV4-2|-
TGTGCCAGCAGCCAACTGCTGGGACAGAACACTGAAGCTTTCTTT
CASSQLLGQNTEAFF
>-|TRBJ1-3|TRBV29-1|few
TGCAGCGCCCGACATAGCTCTGGAAACACCATATATTTT
CSARHSSGNTIYF
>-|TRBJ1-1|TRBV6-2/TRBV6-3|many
TGTGCCAGCAGTTACTCGAGCTCCCCTGAAGCTTTCTTT
CASSYSSSPEAFF
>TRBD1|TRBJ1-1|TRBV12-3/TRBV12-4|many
TGTGCCAGCAGTTTAAGGGGGCAAGACACTGAAGCTTTCTTT
CASSLRGQDTEAFF
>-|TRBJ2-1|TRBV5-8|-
TGTGCCAGCAGCTCTGTAGCGGCCATCACCTACAATGAGCAGTTCTTC
CASSSVAAITYNEQFF
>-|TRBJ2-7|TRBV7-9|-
TGTGCCAGCAGCCAACCGGGACGGGCCTACGAGCAGTACTTC
CASSQPGRAYEQYF
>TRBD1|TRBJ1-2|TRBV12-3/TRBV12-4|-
TGTGCCAGCAGTGGCGGGGACAGCGGCGGCTATGGCTACACCTTC
CASSGGDSGGYGYTF
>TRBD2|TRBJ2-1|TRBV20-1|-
TGCAGTGCCACAAGCGGGACTAGCTCCTACAATGAGCAGTTCTTC
CSATSGTSSYNEQFF
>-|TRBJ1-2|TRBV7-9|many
TGTGCCAGCAGTTACCGGTCCTATGGCTACACCTTC
CASSYRSYGYTF
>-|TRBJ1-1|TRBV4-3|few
TGCGCCAGCAGCCAAGATTTCGGCGGGACAGAAGCTTTCTTT
CASSQDFGGTEAFF
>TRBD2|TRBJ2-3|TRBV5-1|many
TGCGCCAGCAGCTACCCTTCAACTAGCGGGGTGGATACGCAGTATTTT
CASSYPSTSGVDTQYF
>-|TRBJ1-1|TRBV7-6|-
TGTGCCAGCAGCTTAGTCGGGGGGAATTCGAACACTGAAGCTTTCTTT
CASSLVGGNSNTEAFF
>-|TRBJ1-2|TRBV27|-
TGTGCCAGCGGACTACTAGGGGCAGGGTATGACTATGGCTACACCTTC
CASGLLGAGYDYGYTF
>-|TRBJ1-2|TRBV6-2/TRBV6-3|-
TGTGCCAGCAGGCGACAGGTCTATGGCTACACCTTC
CASRRQVYGYTF